This T cell receptor (beta chain) is from a study of shared clonotypes between healthy human individuals (dated by TCRdb to 2018 to 2021). Broadly, across the study: Three men and two women, aged 18 to 49 years, made up the cohort. For each donor, CD4 naive and CD4 memory were each given three plates, CD8 naive was given two plates, and CD8 memory was given one plate. Between about 0.8 and 9 billion PBMCs per donor were obtained by leukapheresis. To increase sequencing depth and limit assay-specific biases, different laboratories used diverse techniques to prepare libraries and sequence TCR repertoires. Blood TCR repertoires of five healthy adults were deeply sequenced to estimate repertoire size and the extent of clonotype sharing between individuals. Results and caveats for the whole study, not just this receptor: Sampling was limited to blood, and TCR repertoires in tissue likely differ from TCR repertoires in blood. Pairwise subsampling indicated that sequencing depth was expected to affect the degree of clonotype sharing among donors. Across a few donors, approximately 4.6% of naive CD4, approximately 3.6% of naive CD8, approximately 2.5% of memory CD4, and under 0.45% of memory CD8 clonotypes were shared. Higher generation probabilities were observed for clonotypes shared by all four sorted-subset donors than for non-shared clonotypes. Because the study included a small number of donors, the genetic and exposure-history diversity represented was limited. Estimated clonotype richness was generally larger for naive than for memory subsets. Rarefaction of sorted-subset datasets indicated incomplete sequencing despite the large sequencing depth.

The donors were healthy, HIV-negative adults who had no recently reported acute infections or vaccinations. Only Caucasian adults living in Nashville, Tennessee, USA were represented among the donors. Magnetic negative selection was used to enrich CD4+ T cells, after which naive cells were positively selected on CD45RA and the negative fraction became the memory subset. Blood was collected by leukapheresis, and PBMCs were isolated by Ficoll-Histopaque density gradient centrifugation and then cryopreserved in liquid nitrogen vapor phase. Analytical flow cytometry was used to check the purity and quantity of every magnetically sorted T cell population. Each sorted fraction had its genomic DNA isolated and then quantified by UV absorbance on a Nanodrop 2000c. Using the deep immunoSEQ assay, multiplex PCR amplified TCR CDR3 regions from genomic DNA. Extracted genomic DNA from each cell subset was distributed evenly across all wells of several immunoSEQ 96-well plates, and each plate was treated as a replicate. For sorted subsets, 150 to 250 ng of genomic DNA, equivalent to around 31,000 T cell genomes, went into each replicate PCR. Purified libraries were measured with a Qubit 3.0 fluorometer, size-checked on a Bioanalyzer 2100, and measured again with the KAPA Library Quantification kit. Every immunoSEQ 96-well plate was sequenced on a dedicated single-read 150-cycle Illumina NextSeq 550 flow cell. On the study's bioinformatics: Because the immunoSEQ output held only junctional sequences and lacked quality scores, the filtering could not match the filtering applied to full-length reads. Sequences were annotated with PyIR, a Python wrapper for IgBLAST v1.9, and V/J genes and CDR3 were assigned using IMGT germline references. Reads with weak V/J assignments (E-value above 1e-6), missing CDR3, stop codons, out-of-frame junctions, or ambiguous translated residues were removed. V3J clonotypes were defined by identical inferred V gene, J gene, and CDR3 amino acid sequence. Percentage overlap between repertoires was calculated by dividing the number of shared unique clonotypes by the size of the smaller repertoire. Richness of each repertoire was evaluated using RTK rarefaction, the Chao1 estimator, and Recon v2.1 estimates of unobserved clonotypes. Generation probabilities were computed with OLGA for all TCRbeta clonotypes obtained by the gDNA method from four donors. Held by TCRdb, this immuneACCESS table contains in-frame sequences only and omits some clones. Under half of the omission traces to an unresolved V gene where checked; the cause of the rest is unknown. V, J and clone size are those of that table, while D and trimming were read from the DNA. This sample comprises hundreds of thousands of clones, less than 80% of them detected only once. The leading ten clones occupy 1.8% of the sample.

The germline V gene sets CDR1 to MDHEN and CDR2 to SYDVKM. The germline V end is reduced by 3 bases and the J end by 4 bases; junction bases left unmatched: 10. The CDR3, from cysteine to phenylalanine, totals 17 residues. Just CDR3 DNA is preserved here, 51 bases in frame from base 1. Details on this clone: The antigen this receptor binds is unknown. Nothing much larger sits one base from this clone, and base qualities are not available.

Material: memory CD4+ T cells sorted from blood. The sample's cell subset or site label is to be understood as: CD45RA-negative fraction. The clonotype originates from a young woman in good health. The chain links TRBV28 with TRBJ1-4; 8 central nucleotides agree with TRBD1. At the DNA level, the sequence is TGTGCCAGCAGTTTGGCGGGCCTTGGACAGGGTAATGAAAAACTGTTTTTT. It codes for CASSLAGLGQGNEKLFF.